This passage covers 11 T cell receptor beta chains from one sample sequenced in a study of monozygotic twins with inflammatory bowel disease. Using the 5' RACE reads, TCRdb records one entry per CDR3 protein without DNA. This repertoire comprises about 93,000 distinct CDR3 sequences; its ten largest clones make up 7.4%. Sequenced material: blood. These receptors all come from a human donor with ulcerative colitis or Crohn's disease, or a healthy co-twin of an affected twin (not recorded which).

The chain uses TRBV7-6 and TRBJ2-1; TCRdb lists TRBD1, though no DNA is available to test this call. The CDR3 consists of 13 residues. The germline gives CDR1 SGHVS, CDR2 FNYEAQ. The CDR3 sequence is CASSGQVSDEQFF.

The J gene is TRBJ2-1, the V gene TRBV20-1; TCRdb reports TRBD1, a call that lacks DNA to check it against. CDR3 length: 14 residues. Looked up from germline, CDR1 is DFQATT and CDR2 is SNEGSKA (reference sequence). CDR3 protein: CSASGVGGSNEQFF.

The CDR3 sequence is CSAHTTSGGSYNEQFF. This chain links TRBV20-1 with TRBJ2-1; TCRdb picks TRBD2, but there is no DNA to check that call. Germline-derived CDR1 and CDR2 are DFQATT and SNEGSKA (reference sequence). This CDR3 has 16 residues.

The V call is TRBV5-1, the J call TRBJ2-3; TCRdb's assignment of TRBD1 cannot be checked, as there is no DNA. The CDR3 extends over 19 amino acids. CDR1 is SGHRS, CDR2 YFSETQ, per germline. The CDR3 protein is CASSWGDRYSLRAADTQYF.

The chain has TRBV15 and TRBJ1-3. The germline V gene encodes CDR1 LNHNV and CDR2 YYDKDF (reference sequence). The CDR3 covers 16 residues. The CDR3 sequence: CATSRDDVLFGNTIYF.

The chain couples TRBV5-1 to TRBJ2-3; no DNA is available, so the TRBD1 call from TCRdb remains unchecked. The CDR3 extends over 15 amino acids. Germline V CDR1 and CDR2: SGHRS, YFSETQ. CDR3 region: CAGSLDGQGRDTQYF.

This chain joins TRBV20-1 and TRBJ2-2; TCRdb returns TRBD1, unconfirmable since there is no DNA. Germline values: CDR1 DFQATT, CDR2 SNEGSKA (reference sequence). The CDR3 has 15 residues. The CDR3 loop is CSARPGSGFTGELFF.

The J gene is TRBJ1-2, the V gene TRBV5-5; TCRdb's assignment of TRBD1 cannot be checked, as there is no DNA. Germline values: CDR1 SGHKS, CDR2 YYEKEE (reference sequence). The CDR3 runs to 15 residues. The CDR3 spells CASSPGQGMYGGYTF.

The chain links TRBV7-2 to TRBJ1-1. Germline CDR1 SGHTA, CDR2 FQGNSA. The CDR3 runs to 13 residues. The CDR3 sequence is CASSLANGREAFF.

This rearrangement joins TRBV20-1 to TRBJ2-3; TCRdb names TRBD1, which stays unverified in the absence of DNA. The CDR3 length is 16 residues. Germline V gene data show CDR1 as DFQATT and CDR2 as SNEGSKA (reference sequence). CDR3 residues: CSAPRLGGHKSDTQYF.

The J gene is TRBJ1-3, the V gene TRBV29-1. The CDR3 is made up of 15 amino acids. Germline V gene data show CDR1 as SQVTM and CDR2 as ANQGSEA. CDR3 sequence reads: CSVEDTLTTGNTIYF.